Listed here is a single TCR beta chain. These data belong to a study of blood T cell repertoires in COVID-19. Study-wide context: T cells, B-cell-depleted T cells, or PBMCs supplied cDNA or gDNA.

Seattle cases were enrolled at active infection and followed longitudinally. The V end lost 2 bases, the J end lost 8 bases, and 12 bases lay between the germline ends. CDR3 length equals 13 residues. Germline CDR1 is MNHNS and CDR2 is SASEGT. Original analysis: Reference gene primers were amplified, and this amplification served to estimate nucleated cell counts. Assay used: immunoSEQ multiplex PCR; TCRdb lists only in-frame clones, some missing. The DNA gave D and trimming, while V, J and clone size come from that table. The table lists some 360,000 clones, 89% of them singletons, with 3% to 4% in the top ten.

The chain recombines TRBV6-1 with TRBJ1-2; D uncertain. The sequenced material came from peripheral blood. The origin of this receptor is a woman aged 60 to 75 with COVID-19, enrolled during active disease. The CDR3 spells CASSESGSRGYTF. Written as DNA, the CDR3 is TGTGCCAGCAGTGAATCGGGGTCACGGGGCTACACCTTC.